Listed below are T cell receptor beta chains from one sample, sequenced in a study of T cells after yellow fever vaccination. From the 5' RACE reads, TCRdb called clonotypes with MiXCR, one entry per CDR3 protein. The profile shows around 590,000 distinct CDR3 sequences, roughly 12% of them singletons. Specimen: PBMCs, collected on the day of the yellow fever booster vaccination. The receptors were sampled from a man younger than 40 who received the YFV17D yellow fever vaccine. Each CDR3 is given with its conserved first and last residue. Each record gives: clone size, J gene, D gene, V gene, CDR3 DNA, CDR3 protein. D genes are given only for firm matches. Some rows have no size entry. The others give once, few or many, or a class for an expanded clone.

few	TRBJ2-7	NA	TRBV7-9	TGTGCCAGCAGCTTAGTCGTAAGCGGTAACGAGCAGTACTTC	CASSLVVSGNEQYF
NA	TRBJ2-2	NA	TRBV28	TGTGCCAGCAGCCCCCTCCAAATACCTATTTACACCGGGGAGCTGTTTTTT	CASSPLQIPIYTGELFF
NA	TRBJ2-7	NA	TRBV20-1	TGCAGTGCCGAGCCTCCTAGAGAGCAGTACTTC	CSAEPPREQYF
NA	TRBJ2-2	NA	TRBV5-5	TGTGCCAGCAGCTTGGATCAGGGCATCGGGGAGCTGTTTTTT	CASSLDQGIGELFF
NA	TRBJ2-1	TRBD2	TRBV7-6	TGTGCCAGCAGCCCACTTAGCGGGAGATCGAGCTCCTACAATGAGCAGTTCTTC	CASSPLSGRSSSYNEQFF
NA	TRBJ2-1	NA	TRBV7-2	TGTGCCAGCAGCTTCCAGGCCCTCTTAGCGAACAATGAGCAGTTCTTC	CASSFQALLANNEQFF
many	TRBJ1-1	NA	TRBV20-1	TGCAGTGCTAATCCCAAAGTTGAAGCTTTCTTT	CSANPKVEAFF
NA	TRBJ2-5	NA	TRBV20-1	TGCAGTGCTAGAGACCAGGTAGCCCAGTACTTC	CSARDQVAQYF
few	TRBJ2-5	NA	TRBV12-3/TRBV12-4	TGTGCCAGCCTTCCTCGGTACGAGCGGGCCCAAGAGACCCAGTACTTC	CASLPRYERAQETQYF
NA	TRBJ2-2	NA	TRBV20-1	TGCAGTGCCTTAGCAGCGAACACCGGGGAGCTGTTTTTT	CSALAANTGELFF
few	TRBJ2-1	TRBD2	TRBV4-1	TGCGCCAGCAGCACCCGACAGATCCGGGAGGGGCGTGAGCAGTTCTTC	CASSTRQIREGREQFF
few	TRBJ2-7	TRBD2	TRBV10-3	TGTGCCATCAGTGGTCTAGCGGGAAGCTCCTACGAGCAGTACTTC	CAISGLAGSSYEQYF
few	TRBJ1-5	TRBD1	TRBV12-3/TRBV12-4	TGTGCCAGCAGCCTGACGGACAGGCGCAATCAGCCCCAGCATTTT	CASSLTDRRNQPQHF
NA	TRBJ2-4	TRBD2	TRBV18	TGTGCCAGCTCAGACCGCGGGGGACTAGCCAAAAACACTCAGTACTTC	CASSDRGGLAKNTQYF
many	TRBJ2-2	NA	TRBV7-2	TGTGCCAGCAGCTTAAGCCAGACGAACACCGGGGAGCTGTTTTTT	CASSLSQTNTGELFF
many	TRBJ1-1	NA	TRBV28	TGTGCCAGCAGTTTTTCTCAGGGCGGTGAAGCTTTCTTT	CASSFSQGGEAFF
few	TRBJ1-3	TRBD1	TRBV20-1	TGCAGTGCTAGGAGGGGGCGAGGAAACACCATATATTTT	CSARRGRGNTIYF
few	TRBJ2-7	NA	TRBV20-1	TGCAGTGCTAGCGAGCTCCCCAACTACGAGCAGTACTTC	CSASELPNYEQYF
few	TRBJ2-5	NA	TRBV9	TGTGCCAGCAGCGTAGGGGGAGGGAGGGGGGAGACCCAGTACTTC	CASSVGGGRGETQYF
few	TRBJ2-1	TRBD2	TRBV4-3	TGCGCCAGCAGCCAAGATGGGACTAGCTCGTACAATGAGCAGTTCTTC	CASSQDGTSSYNEQFF